This TCR beta chain derives from a study of T cells in Graves' hyperthyroidism and ophthalmopathy. Findings of the study overall: Most thyroid clonotypes with frequency above 0.001 were detected in blood.

The source material, RNA transcripts, was used to amplify TCR beta CDR3 regions. A first-round RT-PCR of the TCR CDR3 used the HTBI primer set. MiXCR, applied by TCRdb to the multiplex PCR reads, yields one record per CDR3 protein. The table lists around 420,000 distinct CDR3 sequences, around 15% of them singletons. Of note for this clonotype: The antigen is not known.

The TCR was taken from a woman younger than 35 with Graves' hyperthyroidism. Sequencing input: blood.

CDR3 loop: CASSLAGGAGAKNIQYF. In DNA, the CDR3 is TGTGCCAGCAGCTTAGCCGGGGGGGCTGGAGCCAAAAACATTCAGTACTTC. The V call is TRBV11-2, the J call TRBJ2-4, with 8 bases matching TRBD2. The V gene end was trimmed by 1 base and the J gene end by 0 bases; junction bases not matched to a gene: 5. CDR3 length: 17 amino acids. Looked up from germline, CDR1 is SGHAT and CDR2 is FQNNGV.